This T cell receptor beta chain is drawn from a study of T cells expressing NK-cell markers. Study details: It was sorted CD3+CD56-NKG2C+, CD3+CD56+NKG2C- and CD3+CD56+NKG2C+ T cells that provided the TCR beta repertoires. The study's findings and limits: Several donors' CD3+CD56-NKG2C+ cells were dominated by the same clonotypes.

This CDR3 is 15 amino acids long. The V gene's germline CDR1 is SNHLY and CDR2 FYNNEI. Making the TCR beta cDNA relied on 5'RACE template switching with UMIs. One entry per CDR3 protein, without DNA, is what TCRdb gives after re-calling the 5' RACE reads. The sample includes fewer than 400,000 distinct CDR3 sequences. As for this clonotype: The antigen is undetermined.

Sequenced: blood T cells: a sorted CD56 or NKG2C T cell subset, CD4+ or CD8+ T cells, or bulk PBMC T cells (not recorded which). The clonotype was recovered from a woman in her fifties or sixties in good health. The chain combines TRBV2 with TRBJ2-1. Here the CDR3 reads CASSDYASFFNEQFF.